A single sample is the source of the 29 T cell receptor beta chains below, sequenced in a study of Ad26.COV2.S vaccination and SARS-CoV-2 variants. Regarding treatment: 15 to 20 received Ad26.COV2.S at low or high dose, single or two shots; five or six received placebo; per-sample allocation not given. Samples analyzed were those drawn on day 63 after the first vaccine or placebo injection. Libraries were prepared by immunoSEQ multiplex PCR; TCRdb keeps only in-frame clonotypes and omits some of them. The sample has about 390,000 clones, approximately 86% seen once. Specimen: peripheral blood, collected in a trial of Ad26.COV2.S vaccine versus placebo. All receptors derive from a person between 18 and 65 years old who received the Ad26.COV2.S COVID-19 vaccine or a placebo.

The chain couples TRBV18 to TRBJ2-7; D is possibly TRBD2 (5 bases). CDR3 size: 13 residues. V dropped 1 base and J dropped 3 bases, with 7 bases sitting between them. CDR1 is KGHSH, CDR2 LQKENI, per germline. Here the CDR3 DNA reads TGTGCCAGCTCACCACTCCGGGGCTACGAGCAGTACTTC. It codes for CASSPLRGYEQYF.

The chain links TRBV6-5 to TRBJ1-5, with D maybe TRBD1 (5 bases). The length of the CDR3 is 12 residues. The germline CDR1 and CDR2 sequences are MNHEY and SVGAGI. V dropped 8 bases and J dropped 5 bases, with 10 bases sitting between them. CDR3 DNA: TGTGCCAGCGGGGGGAGGTATCAGCCCCAGCATTTT. Amino acid sequence: CASGGRYQPQHF.

The chain has TRBV19 and TRBJ2-3; 8 bases match TRBD2. Germline V gene lookup returns CDR1 LNHDA and CDR2 SQIVND (reference sequence). V shed 7 bases and J 8 bases; nucleotides not matched to a gene: 14. This CDR3 contains 15 residues. The CDR3 protein is CASTTSGTQRGTQYF. The CDR3 DNA reads as TGTGCCAGTACTACTAGCGGCACTCAGAGGGGTACGCAGTATTTT.

The CDR3 region has the DNA TGTGCCAGCAGCCATACACCGGGGGATACGCAGTATTTT. Residues: CASSHTPGDTQYF. This chain connects TRBV3-1 (or the pseudogene TRBV3-2) to TRBJ2-3; a possible D gene is TRBD2 (5 bases). The V end was cut by 3 bases, the J end by 6 bases, with 10 bases between. CDR1 is LGHDT and CDR2 is YNNKEL in the germline V gene (reference sequence). The CDR3 sequence is 13 residues long.

Concerning this clone: Additional DNA sequences in this sample encode the identical CDR3. The chain joins TRBV5-4 to TRBJ1-6, with D possibly being TRBD1 (5 bases). The CDR3 covers 14 residues. V lost 2 bases and J 10 bases, leaving 13 bases between the germline ends. Germline V gives CDR1 SGHNT, CDR2 YYREEE (reference sequence). CDR3 sequence reads: CASSFEGLGSPLHF. The CDR3 DNA reads TGTGCCAGCAGCTTCGAGGGGCTGGGCTCACCCCTCCACTTT.

The chain uses TRBV5-6 and TRBJ2-1, with D perhaps TRBD2 (6 bases). CDR1 SGHDT and CDR2 YYEEEE come from the germline V gene. The CDR3 runs 13 residues. V lost 5 bases and J lost 6, with 12 bases in between. This CDR3 is CASSLSGGNEQFF. CDR3 DNA sequence: TGTGCCAGCAGTTTGTCCGGGGGCAATGAGCAGTTCTTC.

This clone was seen only once. The chain joins TRBV7-9 to TRBJ2-1; possible D gene TRBD2, 5 bases. Germline CDR1 reads SEHNR; CDR2 reads FQNEAQ (reference sequence). The CDR3 is 15 amino acids. V shed 5 bases and J shed 0 bases, with 11 bases lying between them. CDR3 DNA sequence: TGTGCCAGCAGCCCCTCGGGGAGCTCCTACAATGAGCAGTTCTTC. It specifies CASSPSGSSYNEQFF.

The V call is TRBV13, the J call TRBJ1-4; TRBD1 might be the D (5 bases). The CDR3 has 13 amino acids. Germline V gives CDR1 PRHDT, CDR2 FYEKMQ (reference sequence). V shed 5 bases and J shed 6 bases, with 10 bases lying between them. For the CDR3, the DNA is TGTGCCAGCAGCCCCGGGGGGGATGAAAAACTGTTTTTT. Translation: CASSPGGDEKLFF.

The chain carries TRBV6-5 and TRBJ1-1; D ambiguous. The CDR3 length is 14 residues. CDR1 and CDR2 from the germline V gene are MNHEY and SVGAGI. V was shortened by 5 bases and J by 6 bases, with 16 bases between the two germline ends. The CDR3 DNA sequence: TGTGCCAGCAGTCGCCGGGTCCTAGGCCCTGAAGCTTTCTTT. Amino acid sequence: CASSRRVLGPEAFF.

The CDR3 DNA is TGTGCCAGCAGCCTTGCCTCCGGGACAGGAGGGTATGGCTACACCTTC. This gives the protein CASSLASGTGGYGYTF. The chain links TRBV3-1 (or the pseudogene TRBV3-2) to TRBJ1-2, with 8 bases aligning to TRBD1. The length of the CDR3 is 16 residues. Germline values: CDR1 LGHDT, CDR2 YNNKEL (reference sequence). Trimming removed 4 bases from V and 5 bases from J; junction bases left unmatched: 12.

A single count supports this clone. The V and J genes are TRBV27 and TRBJ1-1; 8 nucleotides match TRBD1. Germline CDR1 reads MNHEY; CDR2 reads SMNVEV (reference sequence). V lost 7 bases and J lost 2; bases outside the gene matches: 12. This CDR3 has 16 residues. CDR3 in DNA: TGTGCCAGCAAACGTTCGGACAGGGTGGGTAACACTGAAGCTTTCTTT. Amino acid sequence: CASKRSDRVGNTEAFF.

This rearrangement joins TRBV5-1 to TRBJ1-4; D is undetermined. Trimming cost V 0 bases and J 6 bases, with 9 bases left between them. This CDR3 has 14 amino acids. Per germline, CDR1 SGHRS and CDR2 YFSETQ. CDR3 sequence reads: CASSLGQLDEKLFF. CDR3 nucleotides: TGCGCCAGCAGCTTGGGGCAGCTCGATGAAAAACTGTTTTTT.

V gene TRBV5-6 combines with J gene TRBJ2-5, with a possible D match to TRBD1 (5 bases). Germline CDR1 reads SGHDT; CDR2 reads YYEEEE. V was pared by 5 bases and J by 4 bases, with 15 bases between. This CDR3 spans 14 amino acids. The CDR3 DNA follows: TGTGCCAGCAGTTCGCGTAGGGGTGGAGAGACCCAGTACTTC. Its translation: CASSSRRGGETQYF. Looking up the rest from reference TRBV5-6 and TRBJ2-5 gives the full variable domain: DAGVTQSPTHLIKTRGQQVTLRCSPKSGHDTVSWYQQALGQGPQFIFQYYEEEERQRGNFPDRFSGHQFPNYSSELNVNALLLGDSALYLCASSSRRGGETQYFGPGTRLLVL.

V gene TRBV19 combines with J gene TRBJ2-6, with D hard to call. The V end lost 7 bases, the J end lost 3 bases, and 13 bases lay between the germline ends. The CDR3 contains 15 residues. Germline V gives CDR1 LNHDA, CDR2 SQIVND (reference sequence). This CDR3 reads CASKNVGNGANVLTF. The CDR3 nucleotides are TGTGCCAGTAAAAATGTGGGAAATGGGGCCAACGTCCTGACTTTC.

V and J are TRBV27 and TRBJ2-1; 12 bases map to TRBD2. The CDR3 length is 15 residues. From germline, CDR1 is MNHEY and CDR2 SMNVEV (reference sequence). J gave up 6 bases and V 2 bases, and 2 bases lay outside the gene matches. The CDR3 bases are TGTGCCAGCAGTTTAGGACTAGCGGGGCCCAATGAGCAGTTCTTC. This translates into CASSLGLAGPNEQFF.

J is TRBJ1-1 and V is TRBV10-1; no reliable D call. Per germline, CDR1 WNHNN and CDR2 SYGVQD (reference sequence). The CDR3 length is 11 residues. V was shortened by 6 bases and J by 6 bases, with 8 bases between the two germline ends. The CDR3 DNA reads TGCGCCAGCAGCGAGGGCCCTGAAGCTTTCTTT. Translation gives CASSEGPEAFF.

The genes are TRBV4-3 and TRBJ1-1, with D tentatively TRBD1 (5 bases). The CDR3 is 14 amino acids. The germline V and J ends were trimmed by 0 bases and 3 bases, with 8 bases remaining between them. CDR1 is LGHNA, CDR2 YSLEER, per germline. The CDR3 protein is CASSQDQGDTEAFF. The CDR3 DNA reads TGCGCCAGCAGCCAAGACCAGGGTGACACTGAAGCTTTCTTT.

This chain links TRBV6-6 with TRBJ1-5; D might be TRBD1 (5 bases). Trimming took off 0 bases at V and 3 bases at J, with 12 bases between the two ends. CDR1 and CDR2 from the germline V gene are MNHNY and SVGAGI (reference sequence). The CDR3 is made up of 16 amino acids. The CDR3 loop is CASSYSRDSPNQPQHF. CDR3 DNA: TGTGCCAGCAGTTACTCACGCGACAGTCCCAATCAGCCCCAGCATTTT.

The genes are TRBV6-5 and TRBJ1-6; D is undetermined. Germline V gene data show CDR1 as MNHEY and CDR2 as SVGAGI. Trimming stripped 2 bases from V and 8 bases from J, with 7 bases between. This CDR3 has 13 amino acids. The CDR3 DNA reads as TGTGCCAGCAGTTACAGGGTATATTCACCCCTCCACTTT. This translates into CASSYRVYSPLHF.

The chain recombines TRBV4-3 with TRBJ2-2; D possibly corresponds to TRBD2 (7 bases). Trimming pared 0 bases from V and 8 bases from J, leaving 22 bases between. This CDR3 has 18 residues. Germline CDR1 and CDR2: LGHNA and YSLEER. The CDR3 region is CASSQDLGGGNLVGELFF. The DNA of the CDR3 is TGCGCCAGCAGCCAAGATCTAGGCGGGGGCAATTTAGTTGGGGAGCTGTTTTTT.

The chain combines TRBV6-5 with TRBJ1-2; possibly TRBD1 for D (5 bases). V dropped 10 bases and J dropped 8 bases, with 20 bases sitting between them. The CDR3 covers 13 residues. Germline CDR1 reads MNHEY; CDR2 reads SVGAGI. CDR3 nucleotides: TGTGCCATCGGAGGGCGCGGGACGGGAGGCTACACCTTC. Translated: CAIGGRGTGGYTF.

The rearrangement links TRBV19 to TRBJ1-2, with D possibly matching TRBD1 (5 bases). This CDR3 comprises 14 residues. The V gene's germline CDR1 is LNHDA and CDR2 SQIVND (reference sequence). V was pared by 0 bases and J by 1 base, with 6 bases between. In DNA, the CDR3 is TGTGCCAGTAGTATAGACGACAGTAACTATGGCTACACCTTC. As protein: CASSIDDSNYGYTF.

V gene TRBV4-1 combines with J gene TRBJ1-1, with 7 positions matching TRBD1. The J segment lost 1 base and the V segment lost 4 bases, leaving 3 bases of the junction unmatched. The CDR3 is made up of 14 amino acids. Looked up from germline, CDR1 is MGHRA and CDR2 is YSYEKL. The CDR3 region is CASSPGTENTEAFF. The DNA of the CDR3 is TGCGCCAGCAGCCCCGGGACAGAGAACACTGAAGCTTTCTTT.

The chain couples TRBV7-2 to TRBJ2-1; 8 bases agree with TRBD2. CDR1 and CDR2 from the germline V gene are SGHTA and FQGNSA. Unmatched junction bases numbered 0, after V lost 0 bases and J lost 8 bases. The length of the CDR3 is 13 residues. The CDR3 nucleotides are TGTGCCAGCAGCTTAGCGCGGGGGGATGAGCAGTTCTTC. It encodes CASSLARGDEQFF.

The chain has TRBV7-2 and TRBJ2-2, with D uncertain. Deletions cut 5 bases from V and 1 base from J, with 23 bases between. Germline values: CDR1 SGHTA, CDR2 FQGNSA. The CDR3 loop spans 19 amino acids. The CDR3 DNA follows: TGTGCCAGCAGCCCCAATCCCTTTAATTTCAGGAAGAACACCGGGGAGCTGTTTTTT. Translation: CASSPNPFNFRKNTGELFF.

The sample holds a few counts of this clone. The gene calls are TRBV18 and TRBJ2-5; possibly TRBD2 for D (6 bases). The germline V and J ends were trimmed by 4 bases and 2 bases, with 14 bases remaining between them. CDR1 KGHSH and CDR2 LQKENI come from the germline V gene. CDR3 length equals 15 residues. The CDR3 loop is CASSLSGGIQETQYF. The CDR3 bases are TGTGCCAGCTCACTTTCCGGGGGAATTCAAGAGACCCAGTACTTC. Based on the CDR3 plus reference TRBV18 and TRBJ2-5, the full variable domain is NAGVMQNPRHLVRRRGQEARLRCSPMKGHSHVYWYRQLPEEGLKFMVYLQKENIIDESGMPKERFSAEFPKEGPSILRIQQVVRGDSAAYFCASSLSGGIQETQYFGPGTRLLVL.

This chain links TRBV10-3 with TRBJ1-4, with 8 positions matching TRBD1. The CDR3 is 16 amino acids. Unmatched junction bases numbered 9, after V lost 1 base and J lost 8 bases. Germline V CDR1 and CDR2: ENHRY, SYGVKD. The chain's CDR3 is CAISEYGTGGDEKLFF. The CDR3 DNA follows: TGTGCCATCAGTGAGTACGGTACAGGGGGAGACGAAAAACTGTTTTTT.

The chain employs TRBV4-1 and TRBJ2-7; D may correspond to TRBD1 or TRBD2 (5 bases each). Germline V CDR1 and CDR2: MGHRA, YSYEKL. The CDR3 consists of 17 residues. Trimming took off 1 base at V and 3 bases at J, with 19 bases between the two ends. CDR3 DNA sequence: TGCGCCAGCAGCCAAGCTTCCGGGGCTGTCGGGTACTACGAGCAGTACTTC. It is translated as CASSQASGAVGYYEQYF.

This rearrangement joins TRBV20-1 to TRBJ2-5; the D gene is possibly TRBD2 (5 bases). Germline V CDR1 and CDR2: DFQATT, SNEGSKA (reference sequence). There are 12 residues in the CDR3. The V end lost 3 bases, the J end lost 6 bases, and 11 bases lay between the germline ends. The CDR3 protein is CSASFLAQTQYF. CDR3 DNA sequence: TGCAGTGCTAGTTTCCTAGCTCAGACCCAGTACTTC.